Listed below are T cell receptor beta chains from one sample, sequenced in a study of T cell changes during pregnancy in multiple sclerosis. Sequenced by immunoSEQ multiplex PCR; TCRdb stores in-frame clones only, minus some. The sample carries roughly 99,000 clones, just under 95% recorded once. The material sequenced was peripheral blood, taken in the third trimester of pregnancy. Source of these receptors: a female donor in good health, enrolled as a control in a pregnancy study. Both conserved end residues are part of each CDR3. D genes are given only for firm matches. Size is omitted from some rows. Given values are once, few, many or a class for expanded clones.

length	V	D	size	J	DNA	CDR3
15	TRBV6-1	TRBD1	.	TRBJ2-2	TGTGCCAGCAGTGAGAGGGACAGGGTCGCCGGGGAGCTGTTTTTT	CASSERDRVAGELFF
14	TRBV5-4	TRBD2	.	TRBJ2-3	TGTGCCAGCAGCTTGGTAGCGGGGGAAGATACGCAGTATTTT	CASSLVAGEDTQYF
16	TRBV5-6	TRBD1	.	TRBJ2-5	TGTGCCAGCAGCTTGGCCGCCAGGGGGTACCAAGAGACCCAGTACTTC	CASSLAARGYQETQYF
17	TRBV7-2	TRBD2	.	TRBJ2-1	TGTGCCAGCAGCAGGGGTAGCGGGGGGGCGAGGTACAATGAGCAGTTCTTC	CASSRGSGGARYNEQFF
16	TRBV19	TRBD1	.	TRBJ1-2	TGTGCCAGTAGTCCAAGGACCACAGGGGGCAACTATGGCTACACCTTC	CASSPRTTGGNYGYTF
15	TRBV2	TRBD1	.	TRBJ1-1	TGTGCCAGCAGATGGGACAGTCACATGAACACTGAAGCTTTCTTT	CASRWDSHMNTEAFF
16	TRBV9	.	once	TRBJ2-2	TGTGCCAGCAGCGTAGAAAGGGGCCCCGGAACCGGGGAGCTGTTTTTT	CASSVERGPGTGELFF
15	TRBV19	.	.	TRBJ1-4	TGTGCCAGTACGGAGGGTGAGACAACTAATGAAAAACTGTTTTTT	CASTEGETTNEKLFF
21	TRBV4-3	.	.	TRBJ2-3	TGCGCCAGCAGCCCAGGGACATTCGGCACGCCCCCCCTCACTGGTACGGATACGCAGTATTTT	CASSPGTFGTPPLTGTDTQYF
15	TRBV2	TRBD2	.	TRBJ2-1	TGTGCCAGCAGTGAAAGGACTAGCGGGGTCCCTGAGCAGTTCTTC	CASSERTSGVPEQFF
14	TRBV11-2	TRBD2	.	TRBJ2-7	TGTGCCAGCAGCTTAGCTAGCGGCCCCTACGAGCAGTACTTC	CASSLASGPYEQYF
14	TRBV11-3	.	once	TRBJ2-7	TGTGCCAGCAGCCCCGGTGGTGGTGTTTACGAGCAGTACTTC	CASSPGGGVYEQYF
13	TRBV30	.	once	TRBJ1-6	TGTGCCTGGGGTGGGGCCAATAATTCACCCCTCCACTTT	CAWGGANNSPLHF
16	TRBV5-1	TRBD1	.	TRBJ1-1	TGCGCCAGCAGCCCACGGACAGGGACGATAAACACTGAAGCTTTCTTT	CASSPRTGTINTEAFF
15	TRBV6-6	.	once	TRBJ1-2	TGTGCCAGCAGTGACCCAGGGGCCCAAGGCTATGGCTACACCTTC	CASSDPGAQGYGYTF
13	TRBV4-3	TRBD2	.	TRBJ2-7	TGCGCCAGCAGCCGGGGGGGGAACTACGAGCAGTACTTC	CASSRGGNYEQYF
16	TRBV4-1	.	.	TRBJ2-7	TGCGCCAGCAGCCAAGATGGAACAGGTTGGGCCTACGAGCAGTACTTC	CASSQDGTGWAYEQYF
13	TRBV5-4	TRBD1	.	TRBJ1-1	TGTGCCAGCAGCTCCCTAGGGGGCGGGGAAGCTTTCTTT	CASSSLGGGEAFF
16	TRBV9	.	.	TRBJ1-1	TGTGCCAGCAGCCCGCTCCGGGACACTGCGAACACTGAAGCTTTCTTT	CASSPLRDTANTEAFF
15	TRBV30	.	.	TRBJ1-1	TGTGCCTGGAGTGTACTTCACAGGATGAACACTGAAGCTTTCTTT	CAWSVLHRMNTEAFF
15	TRBV7-2	.	.	TRBJ1-1	TGTGCCAGCAGCATAGCGGGGGCGAGGAACACTGAAGCTTTCTTT	CASSIAGARNTEAFF
13	TRBV14	.	.	TRBJ1-2	TGTGCCAGCAGCCAAGCGGTGGACTATGGCTACACCTTC	CASSQAVDYGYTF
17	TRBV11-3	.	.	TRBJ2-7	TGTGCCAGCAGCTTAATCGGGGGGGGACAGATCTCCTACGAGCAGTACTTC	CASSLIGGGQISYEQYF
13	TRBV15	TRBD1	.	TRBJ1-1	TGTGCCACCAGCAGTGACAGGGGAAATCTCGGTTTCTTT	CATSSDRGNLGFF
14	TRBV2	TRBD1	.	TRBJ2-7	TGTGCCAGCAGTGAAGAACAGGGGAGCCACGAGCAGTACTTC	CASSEEQGSHEQYF
16	TRBV7-2	.	.	TRBJ1-1	TGTGCCAGCAGCTTAGTGGGTACAGGGAGTGTCACTGAAGCTTTCTTT	CASSLVGTGSVTEAFF
15	TRBV6-5	.	.	TRBJ1-2	TGTGCCAGCAGTTACAGGGAACCATCGCGAGGGGGCTACACCTTC	CASSYREPSRGGYTF
14	TRBV7-9	.	.	TRBJ1-6	TGTGCCAGCAGCTTAGGTGGCTTGAATTCACCCCTCCACTTT	CASSLGGLNSPLHF
13	TRBV5-1	.	.	TRBJ1-1	TGCGCCAGCAGCTTGCAGGATAACACTGAAGCTTTCTTT	CASSLQDNTEAFF
12	TRBV19	.	.	TRBJ1-2	TGTGCCAGTAGATTGGAGGGCTATGGCTACACCTTC	CASRLEGYGYTF
15	TRBV2	.	.	TRBJ1-2	TGTGCCAGCATTGGAGGACTGGGAATTAACTATGGCTACACCTTC	CASIGGLGINYGYTF
14	TRBV18	TRBD1	.	TRBJ1-4	TGTGCCAGCTCACCGGACAGGACTAATGAAAAACTGTTTTTT	CASSPDRTNEKLFF
12	TRBV27	.	.	TRBJ1-1	TGTGCCAGCAGCCAGGGTGGGACTGAAGCTTTCTTT	CASSQGGTEAFF
15	TRBV6-6	TRBD1	once	TRBJ1-1	TGTGCCAGCAGTCCCTCCCGGGACAGGGGTACTGAAGCTTTCTTT	CASSPSRDRGTEAFF
12	TRBV27	.	.	TRBJ1-1	TGTGCCAGCAGTTTTTCCGGGACTGAAGCTTTCTTT	CASSFSGTEAFF
12	TRBV7-2	.	.	TRBJ2-3	TGTGCCAGCAGCGCCTACTTGGATACGCAGTATTTT	CASSAYLDTQYF
14	TRBV30	TRBD1	.	TRBJ2-3	TGTGCCTGGAGTGAGACAGGGGGGGCAGATACGCAGTATTTT	CAWSETGGADTQYF
12	TRBV30	.	.	TRBJ2-7	TGTGCCTGGAGTTACAGAGCCTACGAGCAGTACTTC	CAWSYRAYEQYF
13	TRBV7-9	.	.	TRBJ1-1	TGTGCCAGCAGCTTAACACAGAACACTGAAGCTTTCTTT	CASSLTQNTEAFF
17	TRBV7-9	TRBD2	.	TRBJ2-5	TGTGCCAGCAGCTTTATTGGGACTAGCGGGTCCAGGGAGACCCAGTACTTC	CASSFIGTSGSRETQYF
14	TRBV19	.	.	TRBJ1-2	TGTGCCAGTACGCAGGGCCCGGCGAGCTATGGCTACACCTTC	CASTQGPASYGYTF
12	TRBV25-1	TRBD2	.	TRBJ2-1	TGTGCCAGCACCGACGGGGGGAATGAGCAGTTCTTC	CASTDGGNEQFF
14	TRBV27	.	.	TRBJ1-2	TGTGCCAGCAGTTTAACAGGGATCAACTATGGCTACACCTTC	CASSLTGINYGYTF
15	TRBV18	TRBD1	few	TRBJ1-1	TGTGCCAGCTCATCGCGACAGGGGCGAGGCACTGAAGCTTTCTTT	CASSSRQGRGTEAFF
16	TRBV2	TRBD1	once	TRBJ2-6	TGTGCCAGCAGTAAGCGGACAGGGGCTGGGGCCAACGTCCTGACTTTC	CASSKRTGAGANVLTF
16	TRBV7-8	TRBD1	.	TRBJ1-1	TGTGCCAGCAGCTTTTCGACAGGGACGTTGCACACTGAAGCTTTCTTT	CASSFSTGTLHTEAFF
15	TRBV30	.	.	TRBJ2-2	TGTGCCTGGAGTGTAACCTACCCTAACACCGGGGAGCTGTTTTTT	CAWSVTYPNTGELFF
15	TRBV7-9	.	.	TRBJ1-5	TGTGCCAGCAGCTTAGCGGGGCGGAGCAATCAGCCCCAGCATTTT	CASSLAGRSNQPQHF
15	TRBV27	TRBD1	.	TRBJ1-1	TGTGCCAGCAGTTTATCGGGGACAGGGGGTATTGAAGCTTTCTTT	CASSLSGTGGIEAFF
12	TRBV30	.	.	TRBJ2-5	TGTGCCTGGAGTGTTACAGGCGAGACCCAGTACTTC	CAWSVTGETQYF